The clone carrying this TCR beta chain was recorded once. The data originate from a study of blood T cells in healthy people across ages. Drawn from each donor were 8.5 to 10 milliliters of peripheral blood. The CDR3 is 15 amino acids. The V end was cut by 5 bases, the J end by 6 bases, with 20 bases between. A J-beta primer mix and a sample-barcoded 5' primer were used in a second PCR of about 7 to 12 cycles. A single record per CDR3 protein comes from TCRdb applying MiXCR to the 5' RACE reads. The sample includes over 1,500,000 distinct CDR3 sequences, about 50% of them seen just once. This chain joins TRBV12-3 or TRBV12-4 and TRBJ2-7; no clear D gene. This clonotype was obtained from a woman aged 40 to 50 in good health. Sequencing was done on a sample of blood. CDR3 sequence: CASSGRAGLGAEQYF. In DNA form, the CDR3 reads TGTGCCAGCAGTGGCCGGGCAGGCCTAGGCGCCGAGCAGTACTTC.